The entry below gives a single T cell receptor beta chain sequence along with its context. Its antigen remains undetermined. Base qualities are not recorded, but no much larger clone differs from it by a single base. Patients with a history of autoimmune disease or receiving systemic immunosuppression were excluded from the trial. Peripheral blood for TCR sequencing was drawn from every dose cohort at baseline, at cycle 4 day 1 and at cycle 7 day 1. The samples were drawn from a first-in-human, open-label, multicenter phase I dose-escalation trial of ivuxolimab. Adults with locally advanced or metastatic melanoma, renal cell carcinoma, hepatocellular carcinoma or head and neck squamous cell carcinoma were enrolled in the trial. Before TCR sequencing, CD4+ and CD8+ T cells were separately sorted from peripheral blood. Trimming leaves V shorter by 5 bases and J shorter by 7 bases, with the junction holding 8 bases beyond the gene matches. CDR1 and CDR2, per the germline V gene (reference sequence), are MNHEY and SMNVEV. The CDR3 holds 15 amino acids from the cysteine to the phenylalanine. Left in the record is the CDR3 DNA by itself, 45 bases read in frame from the first base.

These data are taken from a study of OX40 agonist ivuxolimab in advanced cancers. About the investigation overall: Ivuxolimab was an agonistic, fully human IgG2 monoclonal antibody directed against OX40 (CD134), a costimulatory receptor. Intravenous ivuxolimab was administered to patients every 2 weeks at six dose levels: 0.01, 0.1, 0.3, 1.5, 3 and 10 mg/kg. Among the 50 to 55 dose-escalation patients, approximately 20 had hepatocellular carcinoma, roughly 15 melanoma, 9 renal cell carcinoma and 9 head and neck cancer. In the dose-escalation cohort, approximately 83% of patients were male, and the mean age was 60 years with a range of about 20 to 80. Prior anti-PD-1, anti-PD-L1 or anti-CTLA-4 therapy was permitted, and checkpoint inhibitors had been received by less than 45% of dose-escalation patients. Partial responses were achieved by three dose-escalation patients, of whom one had hepatocellular carcinoma and two had cutaneous melanoma. Peripheral TCRbeta sequencing aimed to test whether ivuxolimab altered TCR sequence diversity and caused clonal T-cell expansion. The monotherapy dose-escalation portion (N = 52 patients) of the phase I ivuxolimab trial is reported in the paper. Study-level results and caveats: At doses of 0.1 to 3.0 mg/kg, clonal expansion of both CD4+ and CD8+ blood T cells was observed from baseline to week 6. In partial responders in the 0.1-3.0 mg/kg groups, normalized peripheral clonal expansion was found to be among the lowest, especially among CD8+ T cells. After ivuxolimab, more expanded clones were found on average in CD8+ T cells than in CD4+ T cells. Low levels of normalized T-cell clonal expansion were also seen in some nonresponding patients. Antigen specificity was not determined for the clonally expanded peripheral T cells.

For sequencing of the TCRbeta CDR3 region, genomic DNA was extracted from the sorted cells. The immunoSEQ Assay was used for sequencing of TCRbeta CDR3 regions. Here the immuneACCESS table is served through TCRdb, limited to in-frame sequences with V and J called. Missing clones are a known gap in these copies; in checked studies unresolved V genes cover under half, and the rest lacks a known reason. The sample contains tens of thousands of clones, around 89% of them found a single time. Clones ranked in the top ten supply 1.5% to 2% of the sample. Sequencing was performed on CD4+ or CD8+ T cells sorted from blood, taken in a trial of the OX40 agonist ivuxolimab. The sequence was collected from an adult with an advanced solid tumor such as melanoma, head and neck, liver or kidney cancer. The chain employs TRBV27 and TRBJ1-5, with 10 bases matching TRBD1. For the CDR3, the sequence is CASSPGTGARQPQHF. The nucleotide sequence is given as TGTGCCAGCAGTCCCGGGACAGGGGCCCGGCAGCCCCAGCATTTT.